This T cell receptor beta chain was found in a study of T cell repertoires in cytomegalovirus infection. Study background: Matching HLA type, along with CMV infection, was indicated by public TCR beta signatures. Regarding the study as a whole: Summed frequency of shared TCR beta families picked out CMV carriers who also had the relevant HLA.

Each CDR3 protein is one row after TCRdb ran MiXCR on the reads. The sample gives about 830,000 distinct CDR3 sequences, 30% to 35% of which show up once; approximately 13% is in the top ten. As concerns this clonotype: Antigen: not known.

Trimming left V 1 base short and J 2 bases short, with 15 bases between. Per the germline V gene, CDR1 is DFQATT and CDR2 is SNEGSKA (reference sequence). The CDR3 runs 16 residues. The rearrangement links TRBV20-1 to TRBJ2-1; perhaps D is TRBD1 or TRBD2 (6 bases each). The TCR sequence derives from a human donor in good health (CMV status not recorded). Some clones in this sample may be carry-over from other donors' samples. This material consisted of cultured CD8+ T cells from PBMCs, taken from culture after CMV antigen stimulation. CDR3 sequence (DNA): TGCAGTGCTAGAGGAATTGGGGGGCCCCCCTACAATGAGCAGTTCTTC. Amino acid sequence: CSARGIGGPPYNEQFF.